A single sample is the source of the 11 T cell receptor beta chains below, sequenced in a study of cytomegalovirus exposure and HLA in healthy donors. With 60 Vbeta and 13 Jbeta primers, the PCR was carried out. Measured with immunoSEQ multiplex PCR; TCRdb has only the in-frame clones, and not every one. The repertoire holds tens of thousands of clones, about 84% seen once, with about 1.2% in the top ten. The source material was PBMCs. The receptor set was obtained from a girl aged 2 to 10 in good health and CMV-seropositive.

This clone was detected once. The chain recombines TRBV7-9 with TRBJ2-3, with no clear D. V was clipped by 4 bases and J by 3 bases, with 14 bases between them. Germline V CDR1 and CDR2: SEHNR, FQNEAQ (reference sequence). CDR3 length equals 15 residues. CDR3 loop: CASSSRASGTDTQYF. The CDR3 DNA is TGTGCCAGCAGCTCAAGAGCTAGTGGTACAGATACGCAGTATTTT.

The J gene is TRBJ2-3, the V gene TRBV10-3; 10 nucleotides match TRBD2. This CDR3 has 14 amino acids. The J segment lost 3 bases and the V segment lost 8 bases, leaving 5 bases of the junction unmatched. Germline-derived CDR1 and CDR2 are ENHRY and SYGVKD. The CDR3 spells CAIGAGGPTDTQYF. CDR3 in DNA: TGTGCCATCGGAGCGGGAGGGCCAACAGATACGCAGTATTTT.

J is TRBJ1-4 and V is TRBV15, with D possibly TRBD1 on 6 matching bases. The germline CDR1 and CDR2 sequences are LNHNV and YYDKDF (reference sequence). The CDR3 consists of 15 residues. The V end was cut by 1 base, the J end by 7 bases, with 13 bases between. This chain's CDR3 is CATSRVAGAAEKLFF. CDR3 nucleotides: TGTGCCACCAGCAGAGTGGCAGGGGCAGCTGAAAAACTGTTTTTT. The whole variable domain, remainder taken from reference TRBV15 and TRBJ1-4, is DAMVIQNPRYQVTQFGKPVTLSCSQTLNHNVMYWYQQKSSQAPKLLFHYYDKDFNNEADTPDNFQSRRPNTSFCFLDIRSPGLGDTAMYLCATSRVAGAAEKLFFGSGTQLSVL.

There are a few counts of this clone. The J gene is TRBJ1-3, the V gene TRBV30; the D is unclear. The CDR3 runs 15 residues. V was shortened by 0 bases and J by 1 base, with 10 bases between the two germline ends. Germline lookup yields CDR1 GTSNPN and CDR2 SVGIG (reference sequence). CDR3 coding DNA: TGTGCCTGGAGTGTCCGGGAGGCGTCTGGAAACACCATATATTTT. It yields the protein CAWSVREASGNTIYF.

V and J are TRBV6-5 and TRBJ1-2; 7 bases are shared with TRBD1. The CDR3 consists of 15 residues. CDR1 and CDR2 (germline): MNHEY, SVGAGI. The V segment lost 4 bases and the J segment 5 bases; nucleotides outside the gene matches: 10. Here the CDR3 reads CASSSIRQGGYGYTF. CDR3 bases: TGTGCCAGCAGTTCCATCCGACAGGGTGGGTATGGCTACACCTTC.

This clone has more than one count but fewer than ten. The rearrangement joins TRBV5-1 to TRBJ1-2; D unclear. V lost 2 bases and J 9 bases, leaving 8 bases between the germline ends. This CDR3 contains 11 residues. Germline loops: CDR1 SGHRS, CDR2 YFSETQ. Here the CDR3 reads CASSLDNRYTF. Written as DNA, the CDR3 is TGCGCCAGCAGCTTAGACAATCGCTACACCTTC.

The chain is built from TRBV28 and TRBJ2-5; 10 bases line up with TRBD1. The length of the CDR3 is 19 residues. Germline V CDR1 and CDR2: MDHEN, SYDVKM. Trimming removed 2 bases from V and 1 base from J; junction bases left unmatched: 13. CDR3 DNA sequence: TGTGCCAGCAGTTTAATGCGTGGCGGGACAGGGGAACTCCAAGAGACCCAGTACTTC. This gives the protein CASSLMRGGTGELQETQYF.

The V and J genes are TRBV27 and TRBJ2-3, with a tentative D call TRBD2 (6 bases). Deletions cut 5 bases from V and 2 bases from J, with 17 bases between. CDR3 length: 16 amino acids. Germline V gene data show CDR1 as MNHEY and CDR2 as SMNVEV (reference sequence). As DNA, the CDR3 is TGTGCCAGCAGTCAAACCCCGGGACTTGTCACAGATACGCAGTATTTT. Translated, it gives CASSQTPGLVTDTQYF.

The chain joins TRBV5-1 to TRBJ1-1, with TRBD1 matching 9 bases. The length of the CDR3 is 17 residues. The V segment lost 4 bases and the J segment 6 bases; nucleotides outside the gene matches: 16. The germline CDR1 and CDR2 sequences are SGHRS and YFSETQ. The CDR3: CASSPRSPGQGIAEAFF. CDR3 DNA sequence: TGCGCCAGCAGCCCACGATCTCCGGGACAGGGAATAGCTGAAGCTTTCTTT. Complete variable domain (other parts from reference TRBV5-1 and TRBJ1-1): KAGVTQTPRYLIKTRGQQVTLSCSPISGHRSVSWYQQTPGQGLQFLFEYFSETQRNKGNFPGRFSGRQFSNSRSEMNVSTLELGDSALYLCASSPRSPGQGIAEAFFGQGTRLTVV.

The chain is built from TRBV28 and TRBJ1-1; the D is unclear. From germline, CDR1 is MDHEN and CDR2 SYDVKM. Deletions cut 4 bases from V and 7 bases from J, with 13 bases between. CDR3 length: 13 amino acids. CDR3 DNA: TGTGCCAGCAGTTCCCAGGTTGACGGTGAAGCTTTCTTT. This translates into CASSSQVDGEAFF.

The gene calls are TRBV15 and TRBJ2-5; tentative D call: TRBD1 (5 bases). The ends were cut back, 3 bases at V and 1 base at J, with 18 bases in the middle. The CDR3 is 17 residues long. Germline V CDR1 and CDR2: LNHNV, YYDKDF (reference sequence). The CDR3 reads CATSREQALLSQETQYF. The CDR3 region has the DNA TGTGCCACCAGCAGGGAACAGGCGTTACTCTCCCAAGAGACCCAGTACTTC.